The rows below give T cell receptor beta chains drawn from one sample of a study of blood T cell repertoires in COVID-19. TCRdb keeps only in-frame clones here, not all; method: immunoSEQ multiplex PCR. The table includes 90,000 to 95,000 clones, 70% to 90% detected once. The sequenced sample was peripheral blood. The receptors derive from an elderly woman with active COVID-19. CDR3s include the opening cysteine and the closing phenylalanine or tryptophan. The order of the fields is V gene, D gene, clone size, J gene, CDR3 protein, CDR3 DNA. A D gene is named only where the DNA matches it firmly. Size tells how often a clone was seen (once, few, many) or the class of an expanded clone, and some rows leave it out.

TRBV10-3	TRBD2	NA	TRBJ2-1	CAISGGSGRGYNEQFF	TGTGCCATCAGTGGAGGTAGCGGGAGGGGTTACAATGAGCAGTTCTTC
TRBV7-3	NA	once	TRBJ1-2	CASSQQGGGNGYTF	TGTGCCAGCAGCCAACAGGGTGGGGGTAACGGCTACACCTTC
TRBV7-8	TRBD2	NA	TRBJ2-3	CASSLGLLAGSKDTQYF	TGTGCCAGCAGCTTAGGCTTGTTAGCGGGATCTAAAGATACGCAGTATTTT
TRBV19	NA	NA	TRBJ1-1	CASSSGVGTEAFF	TGTGCCAGTAGTTCAGGGGTAGGCACTGAAGCTTTCTTT
TRBV4-3	NA	NA	TRBJ2-7	CASSRSGGARTLYEQYF	TGCGCCAGCAGTCGTAGCGGCGGGGCCAGGACTCTCTACGAGCAGTACTTC
TRBV27	NA	NA	TRBJ2-4	CASSSGARGKNIQYF	TGTGCCAGCAGTTCAGGGGCTAGGGGCAAAAACATTCAGTACTTC
TRBV2	TRBD2	NA	TRBJ2-5	CASGSGVQETQYF	TGTGCCAGCGGAAGCGGGGTTCAAGAGACCCAGTACTTC
TRBV12-3/TRBV12-4	NA	NA	TRBJ2-5	CASSLDRETQYF	TGTGCCAGCAGTTTAGATCGGGAGACCCAGTACTTC
TRBV5-1	TRBD2	NA	TRBJ2-3	CASRGLAGGTDTQYF	TGCGCCAGCAGGGGACTAGCGGGAGGGACAGATACGCAGTATTTT
TRBV7-7	TRBD2	once	TRBJ2-5	CASSSLGSGGGETQYF	TGTGCTAGCAGCTCCCTAGGGAGCGGGGGAGGAGAGACCCAGTACTTC
TRBV7-3	NA	NA	TRBJ2-7	CASSLSPGWEQYF	TGTGCCAGCAGCTTAAGTCCGGGGTGGGAGCAGTACTTC
TRBV7-2	NA	NA	TRBJ2-3	CASSLPTTPPTQYF	TGTGCCAGCAGCTTACCGACTACTCCACCTACGCAGTATTTT
TRBV6-1	TRBD2	NA	TRBJ2-3	CASSEVRLAGTDTQYF	TGTGCCAGCAGTGAAGTTCGGCTAGCGGGCACAGATACGCAGTATTTT